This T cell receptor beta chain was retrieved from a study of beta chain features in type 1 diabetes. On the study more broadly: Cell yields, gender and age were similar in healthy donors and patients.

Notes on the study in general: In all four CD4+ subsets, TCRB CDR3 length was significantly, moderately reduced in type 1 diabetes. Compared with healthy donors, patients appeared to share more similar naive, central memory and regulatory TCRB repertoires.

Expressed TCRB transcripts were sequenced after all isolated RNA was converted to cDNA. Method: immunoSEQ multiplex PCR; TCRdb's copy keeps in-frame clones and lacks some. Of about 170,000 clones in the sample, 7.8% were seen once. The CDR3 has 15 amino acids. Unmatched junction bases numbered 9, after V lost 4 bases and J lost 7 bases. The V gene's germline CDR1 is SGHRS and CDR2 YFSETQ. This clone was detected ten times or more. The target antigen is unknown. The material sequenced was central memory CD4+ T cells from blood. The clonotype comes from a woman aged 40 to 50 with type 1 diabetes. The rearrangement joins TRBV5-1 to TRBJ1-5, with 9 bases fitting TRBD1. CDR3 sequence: CASSPNTGGGQPQHF. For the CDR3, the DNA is TGCGCCAGCAGCCCCAATACAGGGGGCGGACAGCCCCAGCATTTT.